A selection of T cell receptor beta chains follows, all from one sample in a study of control samples from healthy donors and cancer patients. Clones were sequenced by immunoSEQ multiplex PCR, and TCRdb holds only the in-frame ones, with some missing. Altogether more than 50,000 clones are present, more than 95% being singletons, with the ten largest covering 1.1%. Material: blood. All receptors come from a woman in her late teens or twenties in good health. Both conserved end residues are part of each CDR3. The order of the fields is J gene, D gene, V gene, CDR3 DNA, CDR3 protein. The D gene is left open where the match is weak.

J: TRBJ1-4; D: TRBD1; V: TRBV30; DNA: TGTGCCCAAGGGACAGGAGAAAAACTGTTTTTT; CDR3: CAQGTGEKLFF
J: TRBJ2-3; D: -; V: TRBV4-3; DNA: TGCGCCAGCAGCCAAGAGAACCTCGGAGATACGCAGTATTTT; CDR3: CASSQENLGDTQYF
J: TRBJ1-1; D: -; V: TRBV5-6; DNA: TGTGCCAGCAGCTTGGGGCAGGGGGCTTTCTTT; CDR3: CASSLGQGAFF
J: TRBJ2-5; D: TRBD2; V: TRBV9; DNA: TGTGCCAGCAGCGTAGCCCCGGACCGACTGGGCGGGGGGGGCGTTCAAGAGACCCAGTACTTC; CDR3: CASSVAPDRLGGGGVQETQYF
J: TRBJ1-6; D: -; V: TRBV7-8; DNA: TGTGCCAGCAGCGTCGAGGGGGGTAATTCACCCCTCCACTTT; CDR3: CASSVEGGNSPLHF
J: TRBJ1-1; D: TRBD1; V: TRBV7-6; DNA: TGTGCCGGCAGCTTAGCTTACAGGGGAAAATCTGAAGCTTTCTTT; CDR3: CAGSLAYRGKSEAFF
J: TRBJ2-7; D: TRBD1; V: TRBV11-2; DNA: TGTGCCAGCAGCTCCCTTCCGGGACAGATCACGTTCTACGAGCAGTACTTC; CDR3: CASSSLPGQITFYEQYF
J: TRBJ2-7; D: -; V: TRBV30; DNA: TGTGCCTGGAGTGAGCCCCCGTACGAGCAGTACTTC; CDR3: CAWSEPPYEQYF
J: TRBJ2-7; D: -; V: TRBV28; DNA: TGTGCCAGCAGTCCAGCACAGGGTTACGAGCAGTACTTC; CDR3: CASSPAQGYEQYF
J: TRBJ1-5; D: TRBD1; V: TRBV7-9; DNA: TGTGCCAGCAGCGCCTTTGGGACAGGGGATTTCAATCAGCCCCAGCATTTT; CDR3: CASSAFGTGDFNQPQHF
J: TRBJ1-1; D: -; V: TRBV19; DNA: TGTGCCAGTAGTCCCCACGACGGGCGGGCTGAAGCTTTCTTT; CDR3: CASSPHDGRAEAFF
J: TRBJ1-1; D: -; V: TRBV7-3; DNA: TGTGCCAGCAGCTCACGGCTGAACACTGAAGCTTTCTTT; CDR3: CASSSRLNTEAFF
J: TRBJ1-3; D: -; V: TRBV11-2; DNA: TGTGCCAGCAGCTTAGTCCCCAGCACCATATATTTT; CDR3: CASSLVPSTIYF
J: TRBJ2-1; D: -; V: TRBV30; DNA: TGTGCCTGGAGTGGTTTAGGTTCCTCCTACAATGAGCAGTTCTTC; CDR3: CAWSGLGSSYNEQFF
J: TRBJ2-1; D: -; V: TRBV28; DNA: TGTGCCAGCAGTACCGGACAGTACAATGAGCAGTTCTTC; CDR3: CASSTGQYNEQFF
J: TRBJ1-5; D: -; V: TRBV19; DNA: TGTGCCAGTAGTGCAGGGGGCAATCAGCCCCAGCATTTT; CDR3: CASSAGGNQPQHF
J: TRBJ1-1; D: -; V: TRBV7-2; DNA: TGTGCCAGCAGCTACCACACTGAAGCTTTCTTT; CDR3: CASSYHTEAFF
J: TRBJ1-2; D: -; V: TRBV6-5; DNA: TGTGCCAGCAGTTACTCTAGACTTGGGCCCCCTAAACACACCTTC; CDR3: CASSYSRLGPPKHTF
J: TRBJ1-2; D: TRBD1; V: TRBV6-5; DNA: TGTGCCAGCAGGGAGATGGACAGGCATGGCTACACCTTC; CDR3: CASREMDRHGYTF
J: TRBJ2-5; D: TRBD2; V: TRBV7-2; DNA: TGTGCCAGCAGCCTCGGACTAGCGGGGAGGGAGACCCAGTACTTC; CDR3: CASSLGLAGRETQYF
J: TRBJ1-2; D: TRBD1; V: TRBV6-5; DNA: TGTGCCAGCAGTTCCGGACAGGGCCGAAACTATGGCTACACCTTC; CDR3: CASSSGQGRNYGYTF
J: TRBJ2-1; D: TRBD2; V: TRBV7-9; DNA: TGTGCCGGGGGACTAGCGGGGACCAATGAGCAGTTCTTC; CDR3: CAGGLAGTNEQFF